A selection of T cell receptor beta chains follows, all from one sample in a study of control samples from healthy donors and cancer patients. Sequencing used immunoSEQ multiplex PCR; TCRdb keeps in-frame clones, though not all of them. The sample records approximately 60,000 clones, over 75% being singletons. Source material: PBMCs. These receptor sequences come from a woman aged 45-65 years with colorectal cancer. Each CDR3 is given with its conserved first and last residue. A D gene is named only where the DNA matches it firmly. Clone size is shown for a subset of rows, as once, few, many or a class of expanded clone.

j_call: TRBJ2-1
clone_size: once
d_call: TRBD1
v_call: TRBV5-1
cdr3_nt: TGCGCCAGCAGCGGGGGACAGGGGAATGAGCAGTTCTTC
cdr3_aa: CASSGGQGNEQFF

j_call: TRBJ2-1
clone_size: .
d_call: TRBD2
v_call: TRBV9
cdr3_nt: TGTGCCAGCAGCGTAGGGGCTAGCGGGGGGGCAGAGCAGTTCTTC
cdr3_aa: CASSVGASGGAEQFF

j_call: TRBJ2-7
clone_size: .
d_call: .
v_call: TRBV30
cdr3_nt: TGTGCCTGGAGTGCGTCCGGGGCCGCGGGTTACGAGCAGTACTTC
cdr3_aa: CAWSASGAAGYEQYF

j_call: TRBJ1-1
clone_size: .
d_call: .
v_call: TRBV7-3
cdr3_nt: TGTGCCAGCAGCTTAGGTTGGAACACTGAAGCTTTCTTT
cdr3_aa: CASSLGWNTEAFF

j_call: TRBJ1-2
clone_size: .
d_call: TRBD1
v_call: TRBV6-6
cdr3_nt: TGTGCCAGCAGTTACCCGGGACAGCGTAATGGCTACACCTTC
cdr3_aa: CASSYPGQRNGYTF

j_call: TRBJ2-2
clone_size: once
d_call: .
v_call: TRBV5-1
cdr3_nt: TGCGCCAGCAGCCTCGAGTGGGGCGACGGGGAGCTGTTTTTT
cdr3_aa: CASSLEWGDGELFF

j_call: TRBJ2-3
clone_size: .
d_call: TRBD2
v_call: TRBV5-1
cdr3_nt: TGCGCCAGCAGCTCCTCACTAGCGGGAGAATCCGATACGCAGTATTTT
cdr3_aa: CASSSSLAGESDTQYF

j_call: TRBJ2-3
clone_size: .
d_call: TRBD2
v_call: TRBV7-9
cdr3_nt: TGTGCCAGCAGCTTAGTTGGCGGGGGGGCTAGAGATACGCAGTATTTT
cdr3_aa: CASSLVGGGARDTQYF

j_call: TRBJ2-5
clone_size: .
d_call: .
v_call: TRBV25-1
cdr3_nt: TGTGCCAGCAGTGAACCGGACCAAACCCTCCAAGAGACCCAGTACTTC
cdr3_aa: CASSEPDQTLQETQYF

j_call: TRBJ2-1
clone_size: .
d_call: .
v_call: TRBV7-3
cdr3_nt: TGTGCCAGCAGCTCGATTCCGGGAGCCGGTAACAATGAGCAGTTCTTC
cdr3_aa: CASSSIPGAGNNEQFF

j_call: TRBJ2-5
clone_size: .
d_call: .
v_call: TRBV6-1
cdr3_nt: TGTGCCAGCAGTGAAGATAGGATTCAAGAGACCCAGTACTTC
cdr3_aa: CASSEDRIQETQYF

j_call: TRBJ1-1
clone_size: .
d_call: .
v_call: TRBV2
cdr3_nt: TGTGCCAGCAGTGATCCTGGGGGCAATTCTGAAGCTTTCTTT
cdr3_aa: CASSDPGGNSEAFF

j_call: TRBJ2-5
clone_size: .
d_call: .
v_call: TRBV7-2
cdr3_nt: TGTGCCAGCAGCTTAGAGGTTCAAGAGACCCAGTACTTC
cdr3_aa: CASSLEVQETQYF

j_call: TRBJ2-5
clone_size: few
d_call: .
v_call: TRBV10-1
cdr3_nt: TGCGCCAGCTCGGCAGGGAGGCAAGAGACCCAGTACTTC
cdr3_aa: CASSAGRQETQYF

j_call: TRBJ2-2
clone_size: .
d_call: .
v_call: TRBV6-1
cdr3_nt: TGTGCCAGCAGTGAAGTTTTGGGGATCACCGGGGAGCTGTTTTTT
cdr3_aa: CASSEVLGITGELFF

j_call: TRBJ1-1
clone_size: .
d_call: .
v_call: TRBV28
cdr3_nt: TGTGCCAGCAGTTACCCTATGTATAGCTCCCGGACAACGAACACTGAAGCTTTCTTT
cdr3_aa: CASSYPMYSSRTTNTEAFF

j_call: TRBJ2-1
clone_size: .
d_call: TRBD2
v_call: TRBV7-2
cdr3_nt: TGTGCCAGCAGCGATAGCGGGGAGCGCAATGAGCAGTTCTTC
cdr3_aa: CASSDSGERNEQFF

j_call: TRBJ1-5
clone_size: .
d_call: .
v_call: TRBV5-1
cdr3_nt: TGCGCCAGCAGCTTCGATGGGGGCCACAATCAGCCCCAGCATTTT
cdr3_aa: CASSFDGGHNQPQHF

j_call: TRBJ1-1
clone_size: .
d_call: TRBD1
v_call: TRBV6-5
cdr3_nt: TGTGCCAGCAGTTACGAGGGACAGGGCTTCACTGAAGCTTTCTTT
cdr3_aa: CASSYEGQGFTEAFF

j_call: TRBJ2-7
clone_size: .
d_call: TRBD1
v_call: TRBV18
cdr3_nt: TGTGCCAGCTCACCGGCGACAGGGGAAGAGCAGTACTTC
cdr3_aa: CASSPATGEEQYF

j_call: TRBJ1-3
clone_size: .
d_call: .
v_call: TRBV2
cdr3_nt: TGTGCCAGCAGGCGACAAGGCCCCGGAAACACCATATATTTT
cdr3_aa: CASRRQGPGNTIYF

j_call: TRBJ1-5
clone_size: .
d_call: TRBD1
v_call: TRBV15
cdr3_nt: TGTGCCACCAGCAGAGATGGGACAGCCACTACGGCAGCCCAGCATTTT
cdr3_aa: CATSRDGTATTAAQHF

j_call: TRBJ1-1
clone_size: .
d_call: TRBD1
v_call: TRBV6-6
cdr3_nt: TGTGCCAGCAGGAGCCCCAGGGACAGTCCCACTGAAGCTTTCTTT
cdr3_aa: CASRSPRDSPTEAFF

j_call: TRBJ2-7
clone_size: .
d_call: .
v_call: TRBV27
cdr3_nt: TGTGCCAGCAGTTTATCATCCTACGAGCAGTACTTC
cdr3_aa: CASSLSSYEQYF

j_call: TRBJ2-3
clone_size: .
d_call: TRBD1
v_call: TRBV9
cdr3_nt: TGTGCCAGCAGCTTAGTAAGGGGGCAGGGCACAGATACGCAGTATTTT
cdr3_aa: CASSLVRGQGTDTQYF

j_call: TRBJ2-5
clone_size: .
d_call: TRBD1
v_call: TRBV5-1
cdr3_nt: TGCGCCAGCACCCGGGCCAGGGGGCAAGAGACCCAGTACTTC
cdr3_aa: CASTRARGQETQYF

j_call: TRBJ1-1
clone_size: .
d_call: .
v_call: TRBV6-5
cdr3_nt: TGTGCCAGCAGCCTAAGACCGGGGGACACTGAAGCTTTCTTT
cdr3_aa: CASSLRPGDTEAFF

j_call: TRBJ2-7
clone_size: .
d_call: .
v_call: TRBV6-6
cdr3_nt: TGTGCCAGCAGTTACTCCCACCGAGGTAAAACCTACGAGCAGTACTTC
cdr3_aa: CASSYSHRGKTYEQYF

j_call: TRBJ2-2
clone_size: .
d_call: TRBD2
v_call: TRBV5-6
cdr3_nt: TGTGCCCGCGGCGGGGGGGCGTCCGGGGAGCTGTTTTTT
cdr3_aa: CARGGGASGELFF

j_call: TRBJ2-1
clone_size: .
d_call: .
v_call: TRBV2
cdr3_nt: TGTGCCAGCAGGGAATGGGACAATGAGCAGTTCTTC
cdr3_aa: CASREWDNEQFF

j_call: TRBJ1-2
clone_size: .
d_call: .
v_call: TRBV28
cdr3_nt: TGTGCCAGCAGTTCAGGGACTAACTATGGCTACACCTTC
cdr3_aa: CASSSGTNYGYTF

j_call: TRBJ2-2
clone_size: .
d_call: .
v_call: TRBV18
cdr3_nt: TGTGCCAGCTCACCACGGCGGGGCGACACCGGGGAGCTGTTTTTT
cdr3_aa: CASSPRRGDTGELFF

j_call: TRBJ2-2
clone_size: .
d_call: .
v_call: TRBV5-8
cdr3_nt: TGTGCCAGCAGCTTGGGGACATCCTACACCGGGGAGCTGTTTTTT
cdr3_aa: CASSLGTSYTGELFF

j_call: TRBJ1-1
clone_size: .
d_call: TRBD1
v_call: TRBV5-1
cdr3_nt: TGCGCCAGCAGCGAACGGACAGGGGGCGAAGCTTTCTTT
cdr3_aa: CASSERTGGEAFF

j_call: TRBJ2-3
clone_size: .
d_call: TRBD2
v_call: TRBV9
cdr3_nt: TGTGCCAGCACCCGAGACCCTAGCGGGGGCGCACGAGATACGCAGTATTTT
cdr3_aa: CASTRDPSGGARDTQYF

j_call: TRBJ1-5
clone_size: once
d_call: .
v_call: TRBV6-6
cdr3_nt: .
cdr3_aa: CASSSFGAGNQPQHF

j_call: TRBJ1-1
clone_size: .
d_call: .
v_call: TRBV29-1
cdr3_nt: TGCAGCGCAGGGAACACTGAAGCTTTCTTT
cdr3_aa: CSAGNTEAFF

j_call: TRBJ1-6
clone_size: .
d_call: .
v_call: TRBV10-3
cdr3_nt: TGTGCCATCACGGGGAGTCGGCGGTCACCCCTCCACTTT
cdr3_aa: CAITGSRRSPLHF

j_call: TRBJ2-1
clone_size: .
d_call: TRBD2
v_call: TRBV2
cdr3_nt: TGTGCCAGCAACCAAGGACTAGCGGGGGAAGAGCAGTTCTTC
cdr3_aa: CASNQGLAGEEQFF

j_call: TRBJ1-2
clone_size: .
d_call: .
v_call: TRBV12-3/TRBV12-4
cdr3_nt: TGTGCCAGCAGCGACACGGCCGGTGGCTACACCTTC
cdr3_aa: CASSDTAGGYTF

j_call: TRBJ1-1
clone_size: .
d_call: .
v_call: TRBV2
cdr3_nt: TGTGCCAGCACCTGGAAAAGGACACCCCCTGAAGCTTTCTTT
cdr3_aa: CASTWKRTPPEAFF

j_call: TRBJ1-1
clone_size: .
d_call: TRBD1
v_call: TRBV30
cdr3_nt: TGTGCCTGGAGTTTTCACAGGGGCACTGAAGCTTTCTTT
cdr3_aa: CAWSFHRGTEAFF

j_call: TRBJ2-7
clone_size: .
d_call: TRBD1
v_call: TRBV9
cdr3_nt: TGTGCCAGCAGCCAAGGACAGGGAAGCTCCTACGAGCAGTACTTC
cdr3_aa: CASSQGQGSSYEQYF

j_call: TRBJ2-1
clone_size: .
d_call: .
v_call: TRBV10-1
cdr3_nt: TGCGCCAGCAGTGAGTCCATAGACAATGAGCAGTTCTTC
cdr3_aa: CASSESIDNEQFF

j_call: TRBJ1-1
clone_size: .
d_call: TRBD1
v_call: TRBV19
cdr3_nt: TGTGCCAGTAGTATAGGAGGGACAGGTGGGAACACTGAAGCTTTCTTT
cdr3_aa: CASSIGGTGGNTEAFF

j_call: TRBJ1-6
clone_size: .
d_call: .
v_call: TRBV6-5
cdr3_nt: TGTGCCAGCACCAAGACCGGTTCCTATAATTCACCCCTCCACTTT
cdr3_aa: CASTKTGSYNSPLHF

j_call: TRBJ1-1
clone_size: .
d_call: .
v_call: TRBV28
cdr3_nt: TGTGCCAGCAGTTTACGAACTGAAGCTTTCTTT
cdr3_aa: CASSLRTEAFF

j_call: TRBJ1-1
clone_size: .
d_call: TRBD1
v_call: TRBV18
cdr3_nt: TGTGCCAGCTCACGAACAACCGCGGACAGGGGCACTGAAGCTTTCTTT
cdr3_aa: CASSRTTADRGTEAFF

j_call: TRBJ1-6
clone_size: .
d_call: .
v_call: TRBV5-1
cdr3_nt: TGCGCCAGCAGCGCGGAACCGAACACGAATTCACCCCTCCACTTT
cdr3_aa: CASSAEPNTNSPLHF